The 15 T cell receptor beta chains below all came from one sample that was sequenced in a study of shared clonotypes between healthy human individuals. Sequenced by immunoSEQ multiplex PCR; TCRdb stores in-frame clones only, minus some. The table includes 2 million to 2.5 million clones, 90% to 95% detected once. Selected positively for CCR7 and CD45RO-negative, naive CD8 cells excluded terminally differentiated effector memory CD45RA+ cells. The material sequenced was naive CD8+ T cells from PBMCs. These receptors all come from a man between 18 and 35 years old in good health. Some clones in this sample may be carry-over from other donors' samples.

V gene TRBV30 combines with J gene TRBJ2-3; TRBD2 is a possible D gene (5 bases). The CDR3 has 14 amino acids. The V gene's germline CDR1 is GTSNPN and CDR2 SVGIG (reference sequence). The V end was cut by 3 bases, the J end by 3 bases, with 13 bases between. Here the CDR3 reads CAWRAPAETDTQYF. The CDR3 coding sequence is TGTGCCTGGAGGGCCCCAGCGGAGACAGATACGCAGTATTTT.

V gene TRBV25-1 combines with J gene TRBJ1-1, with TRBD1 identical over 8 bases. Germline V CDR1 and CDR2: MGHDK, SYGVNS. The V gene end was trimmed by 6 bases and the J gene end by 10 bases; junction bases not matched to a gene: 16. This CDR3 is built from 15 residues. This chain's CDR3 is CASSLSRDRSMVAFF. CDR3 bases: TGTGCCAGCAGCTTATCCCGGGACAGGTCCATGGTAGCTTTCTTT.

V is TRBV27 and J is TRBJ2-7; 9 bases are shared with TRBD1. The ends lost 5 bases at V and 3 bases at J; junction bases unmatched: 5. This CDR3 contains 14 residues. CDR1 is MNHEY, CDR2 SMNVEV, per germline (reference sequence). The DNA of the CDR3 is TGTGCCAGCAGTCAAGGGACAGGGATCTACGAGCAGTACTTC. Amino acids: CASSQGTGIYEQYF.

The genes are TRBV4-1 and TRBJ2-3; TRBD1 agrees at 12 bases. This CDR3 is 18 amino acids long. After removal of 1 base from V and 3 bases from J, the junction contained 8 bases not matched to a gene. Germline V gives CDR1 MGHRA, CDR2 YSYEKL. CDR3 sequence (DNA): TGCGCCAGCAGCCAAGGGGGACAGGGGGCGCTGACGACAGATACGCAGTATTTT. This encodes CASSQGGQGALTTDTQYF.

In DNA, the CDR3 is TGTGCCAGCAAGTCAATCTTCACAGCATCCTACGAGCAGTACTTC. Translated, it gives CASKSIFTASYEQYF. The rearrangement uses TRBV2 and TRBJ2-7; D remains ambiguous. The CDR3 covers 15 residues. V lost 7 bases to trimming and J lost 1 base, with 17 bases between them. Germline CDR1 SNHLY, CDR2 FYNNEI.

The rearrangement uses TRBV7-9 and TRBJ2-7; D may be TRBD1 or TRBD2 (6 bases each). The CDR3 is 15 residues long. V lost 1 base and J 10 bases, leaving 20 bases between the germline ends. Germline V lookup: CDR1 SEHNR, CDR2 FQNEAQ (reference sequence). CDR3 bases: TGTGCCAGCAGCTTAGTATCCGGGGGCACCCGAGTCCAGTACTTC. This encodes CASSLVSGGTRVQYF.

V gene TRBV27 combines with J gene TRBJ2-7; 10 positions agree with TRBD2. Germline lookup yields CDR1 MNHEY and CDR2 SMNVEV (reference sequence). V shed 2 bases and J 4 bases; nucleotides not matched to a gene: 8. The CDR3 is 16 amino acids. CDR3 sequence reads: CASSLLAGVAPYEQYF. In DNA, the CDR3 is TGTGCCAGCAGTTTACTAGCGGGAGTTGCCCCATACGAGCAGTACTTC.

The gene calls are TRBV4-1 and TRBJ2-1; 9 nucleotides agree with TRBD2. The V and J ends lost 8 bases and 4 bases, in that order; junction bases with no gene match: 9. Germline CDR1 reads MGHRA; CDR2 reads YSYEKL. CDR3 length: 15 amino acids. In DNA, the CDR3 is TGCGCCAGCGGCCTAAGGACTAGCGAGTACAATGAGCAGTTCTTC. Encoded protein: CASGLRTSEYNEQFF.

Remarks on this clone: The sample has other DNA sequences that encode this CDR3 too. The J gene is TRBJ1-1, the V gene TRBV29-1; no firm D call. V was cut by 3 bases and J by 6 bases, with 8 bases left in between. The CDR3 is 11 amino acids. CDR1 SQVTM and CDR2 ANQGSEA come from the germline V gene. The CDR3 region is CSVDPGAEAFF. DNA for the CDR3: TGCAGCGTTGATCCTGGGGCTGAAGCTTTCTTT. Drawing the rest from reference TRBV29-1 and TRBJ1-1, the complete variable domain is SAVISQKPSRDICQRGTSLTIQCQVDSQVTMMFWYRQQPGQSLTLIATANQGSEATYESGFVIDKFPISRPNLTFSTLTVSNMSPEDSSIYLCSVDPGAEAFFGQGTRLTVV.

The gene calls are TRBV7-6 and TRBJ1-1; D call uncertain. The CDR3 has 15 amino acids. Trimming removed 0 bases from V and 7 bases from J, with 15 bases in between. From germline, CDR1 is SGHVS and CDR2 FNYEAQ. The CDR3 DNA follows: TGTGCCAGCAGCTTAGCCCTTTCCCGGACCCGTGAAGCTTTCTTT. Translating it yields CASSLALSRTREAFF.

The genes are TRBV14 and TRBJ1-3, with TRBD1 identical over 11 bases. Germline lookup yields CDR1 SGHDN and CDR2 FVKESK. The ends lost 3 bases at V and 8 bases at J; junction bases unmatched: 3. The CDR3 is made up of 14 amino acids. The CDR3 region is CASSHRDRGDTIYF. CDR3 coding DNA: TGTGCCAGCAGCCACCGGGACAGGGGGGACACCATATATTTT.

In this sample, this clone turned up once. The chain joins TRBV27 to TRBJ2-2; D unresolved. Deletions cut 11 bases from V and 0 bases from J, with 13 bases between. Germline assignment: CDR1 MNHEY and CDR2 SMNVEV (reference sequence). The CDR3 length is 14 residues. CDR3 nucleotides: TGTGCCGCCGGGCGCCAGGCGAACACCGGGGAGCTGTTTTTT. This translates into CAAGRQANTGELFF.

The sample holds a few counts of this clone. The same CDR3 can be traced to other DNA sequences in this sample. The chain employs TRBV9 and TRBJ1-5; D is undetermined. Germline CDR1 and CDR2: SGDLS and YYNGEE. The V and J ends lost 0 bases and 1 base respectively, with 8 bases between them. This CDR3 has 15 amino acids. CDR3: CASSVGSGSNQPQHF. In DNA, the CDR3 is TGTGCCAGCAGCGTAGGATCCGGAAGCAATCAGCCCCAGCATTTT.

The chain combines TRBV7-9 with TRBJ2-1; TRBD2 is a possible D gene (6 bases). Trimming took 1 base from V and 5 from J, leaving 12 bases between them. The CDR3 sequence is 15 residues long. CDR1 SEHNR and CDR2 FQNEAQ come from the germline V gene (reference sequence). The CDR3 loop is CASSLGLAANNEQFF. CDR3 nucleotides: TGTGCCAGCAGCTTAGGGTTAGCGGCCAACAATGAGCAGTTCTTC.

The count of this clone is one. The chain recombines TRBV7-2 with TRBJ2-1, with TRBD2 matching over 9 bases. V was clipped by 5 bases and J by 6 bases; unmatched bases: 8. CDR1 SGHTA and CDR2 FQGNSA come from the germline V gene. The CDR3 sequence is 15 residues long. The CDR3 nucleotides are TGTGCCAGCAGCGTACCGGGACTAGCTTTCAATGAGCAGTTCTTC. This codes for CASSVPGLAFNEQFF.